The 10 T cell receptor beta chains below all came from one sample that was sequenced in a study of cytomegalovirus exposure and HLA in healthy donors. It was with 60 Vbeta and 13 Jbeta primers that the PCR ran. TCRdb's copy holds only in-frame clones and misses some; the assay was immunoSEQ multiplex PCR. In the table there are roughly 80,000 clones, more than 50% of which are singletons. The specimen sequenced was PBMCs. These TCRs come from a male donor in good health and CMV-seropositive.

This chain joins TRBV7-8 and TRBJ2-1; D is undetermined. V lost 5 bases to trimming and J lost 0 bases, with 8 bases between them. The germline CDR1 and CDR2 sequences are SGHVS and FQNEAQ. The CDR3 runs to 14 residues. In nucleotides, the CDR3 is TGTGCCAGCAGCCCCTCAGTCTCCTACAATGAGCAGTTCTTC. Amino acids: CASSPSVSYNEQFF.

The V gene is TRBV5-6, the J gene TRBJ2-1; 11 nucleotides align to TRBD2. Germline V gene sequence: CDR1 SGHDT, CDR2 YYEEEE. This CDR3 contains 18 residues. The V and J ends lost 2 bases and 1 base, in that order; junction bases with no gene match: 8. The CDR3 protein is CASSFRTSGGLSYNEQFF. The CDR3 nucleotides read TGTGCCAGCAGCTTCCGCACTAGCGGGGGACTATCCTACAATGAGCAGTTCTTC.

This chain links TRBV7-3 with TRBJ2-5; 8 nucleotides agree with TRBD2. Trimming took 5 bases from V and 4 from J; bases not matched to a gene: 3. This CDR3 is 13 amino acids long. The germline gives CDR1 SGHTA, CDR2 FQGTGA. This CDR3 is CASSPGTRETQYF. CDR3 coding DNA: TGTGCCAGCAGCCCCGGGACTAGAGAGACCCAGTACTTC. The whole variable domain, remainder taken from reference TRBV7-3 and TRBJ2-5, is GAGVSQTPSNKVTEKGKYVELRCDPISGHTALYWYRQSLGQGPEFLIYFQGTGAADDSGLPNDRFFAVRPEGSVSTLKIQRTERGDSAVYLCASSPGTRETQYFGPGTRLLVL.

The chain is built from TRBV5-4 and TRBJ1-2, with D possibly TRBD1 on 5 matching bases. Trimming stripped 4 bases from V and 8 bases from J, with 15 bases between. Germline CDR1 reads SGHNT; CDR2 reads YYREEE (reference sequence). CDR3 length equals 13 residues. The CDR3 DNA sequence: TGTGCCAGCAGCCTCGATCGACAGATGGGCTACACCTTC. Translated: CASSLDRQMGYTF. Filled out from reference TRBV5-4 and TRBJ1-2, the complete variable domain reads ETGVTQSPTHLIKTRGQQVTLRCSSQSGHNTVSWYQQALGQGPQFIFQYYREEENGRGNFPPRFSGLQFPNYSSELNVNALELDDSALYLCASSLDRQMGYTFGSGTRLTVV.

This rearrangement joins TRBV7-8 to TRBJ1-1, with D unclear. The CDR3 contains 12 residues. Germline values: CDR1 SGHVS, CDR2 FQNEAQ. V gave up 4 bases and J gave up 11 bases, with 14 bases separating them. CDR3 residues: CASSSEHLGAFF. CDR3 nucleotides: TGTGCCAGCAGCTCAGAACACCTCGGGGCTTTCTTT.

The gene calls are TRBV18 and TRBJ2-7; TRBD2 matches 9 bases. Germline CDR1 and CDR2: KGHSH and LQKENI. The CDR3 runs 16 residues. V lost 2 bases to trimming and J lost 3 bases; unmatched junction nucleotides: 8. The CDR3 DNA reads as TGTGCCAGCTCACCAGGTCGTGCGGGAGGGCACTACGAGCAGTACTTC. It codes for CASSPGRAGGHYEQYF.

The chain recombines TRBV7-9 with TRBJ2-7; the match to TRBD2 covers 7 bases. The CDR3 length is 14 residues. V lost 1 base and J lost 3; bases outside the gene matches: 3. The germline gives CDR1 SEHNR, CDR2 FQNEAQ (reference sequence). The CDR3 region is CASSLGGRVYEQYF. CDR3 nucleotides: TGTGCCAGCAGCTTAGGGGGGAGGGTCTACGAGCAGTACTTC.

V is TRBV9 and J is TRBJ2-2; 8 nucleotides line up with TRBD2. The V segment lost 1 base and the J segment 2 bases; nucleotides outside the gene matches: 4. From germline, CDR1 is SGDLS and CDR2 YYNGEE. The CDR3 consists of 16 residues. The CDR3 sequence is CASSVTSGTNTGELFF. CDR3 nucleotide sequence: TGTGCCAGCAGCGTAACTAGCGGAACTAACACCGGGGAGCTGTTTTTT. Using reference TRBV9 and TRBJ2-2 for the parts outside the CDR3, the full variable domain is DSGVTQTPKHLITATGQRVTLRCSPRSGDLSVYWYQQSLDQGLQFLIQYYNGEERAKGNILERFSAQQFPDLHSELNLSSLELGDSALYFCASSVTSGTNTGELFFGEGSRLTVL.

The chain has TRBV6-4 and TRBJ2-3; 12 bases agree with TRBD2. Germline V lookup: CDR1 MRHNA, CDR2 SNTAGT. The V segment lost 5 bases and the J segment 2 bases; nucleotides outside the gene matches: 5. The CDR3 extends over 16 amino acids. This CDR3 is CASSPGLAGTTDTQYF. In DNA, the CDR3 is TGTGCCAGCAGTCCTGGACTAGCGGGGACCACAGATACGCAGTATTTT.

To note about this clone: A much bigger clone sits one base away, suggesting this may be a read error. This chain joins TRBV7-8 and TRBJ1-1; D possibly corresponds to TRBD1 (6 bases). The germline gives CDR1 SGHVS, CDR2 FQNEAQ. Trimming removed 4 bases from V and 1 base from J, with 10 bases in between. The CDR3 is 14 amino acids. CDR3 nucleotides: TGTGCCAGCAGCTCGCCGGGACAGAACACTGAAGCTTTCTTT. This gives the protein CASSSPGQNTEAFF.